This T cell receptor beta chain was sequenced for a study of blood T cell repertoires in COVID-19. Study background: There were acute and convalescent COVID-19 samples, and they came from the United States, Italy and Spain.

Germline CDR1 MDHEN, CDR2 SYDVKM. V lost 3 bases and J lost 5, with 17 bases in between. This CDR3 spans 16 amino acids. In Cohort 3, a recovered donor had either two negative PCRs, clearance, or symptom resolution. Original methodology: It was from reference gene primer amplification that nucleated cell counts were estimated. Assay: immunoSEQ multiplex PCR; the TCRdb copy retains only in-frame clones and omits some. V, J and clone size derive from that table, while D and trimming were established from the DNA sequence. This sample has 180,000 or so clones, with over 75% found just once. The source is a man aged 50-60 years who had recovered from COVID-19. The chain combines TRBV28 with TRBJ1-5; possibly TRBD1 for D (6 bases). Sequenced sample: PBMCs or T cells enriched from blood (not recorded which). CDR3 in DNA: TGTGCCAGCAGTTTGTCCTTTGGGGGCACAGATCAGCCCCAGCATTTT. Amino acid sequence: CASSLSFGGTDQPQHF.